These 14 T cell receptor beta chains were all obtained from the same sample, sequenced in a study of tumor-infiltrating lymphocytes in localized non-small cell lung cancer. The assay was immunoSEQ multiplex PCR, and TCRdb's table has in-frame clones only and misses some. The sample shows approximately 8,100 clones, around 68% of them seen only once. Material for sequencing was uninvolved lung tissue not adjacent to the tumor. These receptors originate from a human donor with non-small cell lung cancer.

V gene TRBV19 combines with J gene TRBJ2-1; 7 bases map to TRBD2. V lost 3 bases, J lost 6 bases, and 14 bases stayed unmatched. Germline V CDR1 and CDR2: LNHDA, SQIVND (reference sequence). This CDR3 spans 17 amino acids. This chain's CDR3 is CASSMGLAARRGNEQFF. The CDR3 bases are TGTGCCAGTAGTATGGGGCTAGCGGCCAGGAGGGGCAATGAGCAGTTCTTC.

This chain uses TRBV13 with TRBJ2-7; D ambiguous. The length of the CDR3 is 14 residues. Germline lookup yields CDR1 PRHDT and CDR2 FYEKMQ (reference sequence). Trimming took off 5 bases at V and 0 bases at J, with 11 bases between the two ends. The CDR3 loop is CASSPPGSSYEQYF. CDR3 nucleotides: TGTGCCAGCAGCCCGCCCGGTAGCTCCTACGAGCAGTACTTC.

V is TRBV20-1 and J is TRBJ2-7; tentative D call: TRBD1 (6 bases). The CDR3 extends over 11 amino acids. Germline CDR1 and CDR2: DFQATT and SNEGSKA (reference sequence). Trimming took off 7 bases at V and 6 bases at J, with 13 bases between the two ends. In DNA, the CDR3 is TGCAGTGTACAGGGAATCCCCGAGCAGTACTTC. As protein: CSVQGIPEQYF.

Details on this clone: The sample holds other DNA sequences that translate to the same CDR3. This chain links TRBV28 with TRBJ2-2; TRBD2 is a possible D gene (6 bases). The germline V gene has CDR1 MDHEN and CDR2 SYDVKM. V lost 2 bases and J lost 5, with 6 bases in between. The CDR3 length is 13 residues. CDR3 bases: TGTGCCAGCAGTTTACGGGGGACCGGGGAGCTGTTTTTT. Amino acid sequence: CASSLRGTGELFF. The full variable domain, completed using reference TRBV28 and TRBJ2-2, is DVKVTQSSRYLVKRTGEKVFLECVQDMDHENMFWYRQDPGLGLRLIYFSYDVKMKEKGDIPEGYSVSREKKERFSLILESASTNQTSMYLCASSLRGTGELFFGEGSRLTVL.

The V gene is TRBV11-2, the J gene TRBJ1-5; D perhaps matches TRBD1 (5 bases). Germline loops: CDR1 SGHAT, CDR2 FQNNGV. The V gene lost 3 bases and the J gene lost 3 bases, with 9 bases spanning the gap. The CDR3 loop spans 14 amino acids. The CDR3 bases are TGTGCCAGCAGCTTCGGGGGACCCAATCAGCCCCAGCATTTT. It is translated as CASSFGGPNQPQHF.

The chain couples TRBV6-5 to TRBJ2-1; the D is unclear. The germline CDR1 and CDR2 sequences are MNHEY and SVGAGI. V lost 7 bases and J lost 14, with 15 bases in between. The CDR3 length is 11 residues. The chain's CDR3 is CASTFGYWEFF. The CDR3 DNA reads TGTGCCAGCACTTTCGGCTATTGGGAGTTCTTC.

The CDR3 nucleotides are TGTGCCAGCAGCCCGGAGGGCAGGTCGGGCTACGAGCAGTACTTC. This sequence encodes CASSPEGRSGYEQYF. V and J are TRBV5-6 and TRBJ2-7; possible D gene TRBD2, 6 bases. CDR1 and CDR2 (germline): SGHDT, YYEEEE. The CDR3 covers 15 residues. V was shortened by 4 bases and J by 3 bases, with 17 bases between the two germline ends.

The chain links TRBV19 to TRBJ2-3, with 7 positions matching TRBD2. This CDR3 spans 16 amino acids. CDR1 is LNHDA, CDR2 SQIVND, per germline (reference sequence). The V and J ends lost 1 base and 1 base, in that order; junction bases with no gene match: 5. The CDR3: CASSIGASGGTDTQYF. The CDR3 bases are TGTGCCAGTAGTATAGGAGCCAGCGGGGGCACAGATACGCAGTATTTT. The whole variable domain, remainder taken from reference TRBV19 and TRBJ2-3, is DGGITQSPKYLFRKEGQNVTLSCEQNLNHDAMYWYRQDPGQGLRLIYYSQIVNDFQKGDIAEGYSVSREKKESFPLTVTSAQKNPTAFYLCASSIGASGGTDTQYFGPGTRLTVL.

This clone was counted only a few times. V gene TRBV2 combines with J gene TRBJ2-7, with TRBD1 matching 9 bases. V was clipped by 7 bases and J by 2 bases; unmatched bases: 6. Germline-derived CDR1 and CDR2 are SNHLY and FYNNEI. The CDR3 is 14 residues long. Written as DNA, the CDR3 is TGTGCCAGCAAGGTGAGACAGGGGGCCTACGAGCAGTACTTC. It yields the protein CASKVRQGAYEQYF.

This sequence joins TRBV28 and TRBJ1-5; no firm D call. The CDR3 contains 13 residues. Germline CDR1 MDHEN, CDR2 SYDVKM. The ends were cut back, 6 bases at V and 7 bases at J, with 13 bases in the middle. CDR3 protein: CASSKRRHQPQHF. DNA of the CDR3: TGTGCCAGCAGCAAACGGAGGCACCAGCCCCAGCATTTT. Looking up the rest from reference TRBV28 and TRBJ1-5 gives the full variable domain: DVKVTQSSRYLVKRTGEKVFLECVQDMDHENMFWYRQDPGLGLRLIYFSYDVKMKEKGDIPEGYSVSREKKERFSLILESASTNQTSMYLCASSKRRHQPQHFGDGTRLSIL.

This clone was seen just once. The J gene is TRBJ2-2, the V gene TRBV29-1; D gene unclear. The CDR3 sequence is 14 residues long. Germline values: CDR1 SQVTM, CDR2 ANQGSEA. Trimming took off 5 bases at V and 0 bases at J, with 10 bases between the two ends. CDR3 nucleotide sequence: TGCAGCGTTTTGGCTCCCCCGAACACCGGGGAGCTGTTTTTT. It encodes CSVLAPPNTGELFF.

The V call is TRBV19, the J call TRBJ2-4; weak D call: TRBD2 (5 bases). Germline CDR1 and CDR2: LNHDA and SQIVND (reference sequence). V lost 5 bases and J lost 5, with 13 bases in between. This CDR3 is built from 14 residues. Here the CDR3 DNA reads TGTGCCAGTAGTCTCCGGACTTTCCAAAACATTCAGTACTTC. This sequence encodes CASSLRTFQNIQYF.

This clone showed up just a few times. The chain recombines TRBV9 with TRBJ1-2; 8 nucleotides align to TRBD1. The V gene's germline CDR1 is SGDLS and CDR2 YYNGEE. With 0 bases clipped from V and 7 bases from J, the junction kept 11 bases outside the gene matches. The CDR3 is made up of 16 amino acids. CDR3 DNA: TGTGCCAGCAGCGTAGGCGGAATCAGGGGGCGAGGTGGCTACACCTTC. It codes for CASSVGGIRGRGGYTF.

The rearrangement links TRBV7-6 to TRBJ2-3; maybe TRBD2 (6 bases). Germline CDR1 reads SGHVS; CDR2 reads FNYEAQ. The CDR3 is 14 residues long. With 1 base removed from V and 5 bases from J, the gap between germline ends came to 10 bases. CDR3 sequence: CASSLEEGRDTQYF. Written as DNA, the CDR3 is TGTGCCAGCAGCTTAGAGGAGGGCCGAGATACGCAGTATTTT. Using reference TRBV7-6 and TRBJ2-3 for the parts outside the CDR3, the full variable domain is GAGVSQSPRYKVTKRGQDVALRCDPISGHVSLYWYRQALGQGPEFLTYFNYEAQQDKSGLPNDRFSAERPEGSISTLTIQRTEQRDSAMYRCASSLEEGRDTQYFGPGTRLTVL.